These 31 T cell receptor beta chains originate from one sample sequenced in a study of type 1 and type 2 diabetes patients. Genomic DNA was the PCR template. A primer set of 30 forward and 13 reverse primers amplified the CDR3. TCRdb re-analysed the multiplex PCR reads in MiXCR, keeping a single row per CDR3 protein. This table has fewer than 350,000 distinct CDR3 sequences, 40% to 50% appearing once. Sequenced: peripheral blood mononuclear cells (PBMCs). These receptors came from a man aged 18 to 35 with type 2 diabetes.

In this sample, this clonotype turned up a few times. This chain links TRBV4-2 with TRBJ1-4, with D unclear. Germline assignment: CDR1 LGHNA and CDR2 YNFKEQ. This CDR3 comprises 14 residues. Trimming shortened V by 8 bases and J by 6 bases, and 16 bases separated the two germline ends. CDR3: CASGRQTADEKLFF. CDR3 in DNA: TGTGCCAGCGGACGACAAACAGCGGATGAAAAACTGTTTTTT.

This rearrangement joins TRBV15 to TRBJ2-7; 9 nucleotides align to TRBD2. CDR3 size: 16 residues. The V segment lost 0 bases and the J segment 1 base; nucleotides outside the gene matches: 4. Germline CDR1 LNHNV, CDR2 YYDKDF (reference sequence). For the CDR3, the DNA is TGTGCCACCAGCAGAGACCCGGGACTAGCATCCTACGAGCAGTACTTC. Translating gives CATSRDPGLASYEQYF.

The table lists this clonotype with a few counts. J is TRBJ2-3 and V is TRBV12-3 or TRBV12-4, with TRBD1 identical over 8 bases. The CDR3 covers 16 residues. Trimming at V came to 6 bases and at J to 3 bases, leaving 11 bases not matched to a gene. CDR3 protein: CASSYDRGSGTDTQYF. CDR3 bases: TGTGCCAGCAGCTACGACAGGGGCTCGGGGACAGATACGCAGTATTTT.

DNA for the CDR3: TGTGCCAGCAGCTTTGGGGACTCGGCGGAGACCCAGTACTTC. Its translation: CASSFGDSAETQYF. The V gene is TRBV11-3, the J gene TRBJ2-5, with D tentatively TRBD2 (6 bases). Trimming left V 3 bases short and J 5 bases short, with 13 bases between. The germline gives CDR1 SGHNT, CDR2 YENEEA. The CDR3 loop spans 14 amino acids.

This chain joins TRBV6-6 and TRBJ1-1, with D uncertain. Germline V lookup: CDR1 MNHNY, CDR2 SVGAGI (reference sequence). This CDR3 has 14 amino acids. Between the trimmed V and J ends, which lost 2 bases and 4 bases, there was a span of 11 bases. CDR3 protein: CASSYPSRSTEAFF. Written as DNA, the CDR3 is TGTGCCAGCAGTTACCCATCCAGGTCCACTGAAGCTTTCTTT.

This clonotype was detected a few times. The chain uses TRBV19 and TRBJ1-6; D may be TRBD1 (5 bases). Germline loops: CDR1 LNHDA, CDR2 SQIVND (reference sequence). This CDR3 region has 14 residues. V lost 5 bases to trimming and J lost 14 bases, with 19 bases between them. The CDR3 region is CASSPGTARRTLHF. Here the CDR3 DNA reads TGTGCCAGTAGTCCCGGGACCGCCCGAAGGACCCTCCACTTT.

CDR3: CASSQKREPPYEQYF. The CDR3 nucleotides are TGTGCCAGCAGCCAGAAGCGGGAGCCGCCCTACGAGCAGTACTTC. The gene calls are TRBV7-2 and TRBJ2-7; TRBD2 agrees at 8 bases. The CDR3 length is 15 residues. The germline CDR1 and CDR2 sequences are SGHTA and FQGNSA. The V gene end was trimmed by 5 bases and the J gene end by 2 bases; junction bases not matched to a gene: 8. The full variable domain, in which reference TRBV7-2 and TRBJ2-7 provide the parts outside the CDR3, is GAGVSQSPSNKVTEKGKDVELRCDPISGHTALYWYRQSLGQGLEFLIYFQGNSAPDKSGLPSDRFSAERTGGSVSTLTIQRTQQEDSAVYLCASSQKREPPYEQYFGPGTRLTVT.

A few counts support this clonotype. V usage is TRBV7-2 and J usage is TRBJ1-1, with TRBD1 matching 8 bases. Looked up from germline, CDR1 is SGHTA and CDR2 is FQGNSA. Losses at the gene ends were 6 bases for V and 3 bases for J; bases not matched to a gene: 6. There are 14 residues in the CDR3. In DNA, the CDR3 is TGTGCCAGCAGTAGCTCACAGGGGGACACTGAAGCTTTCTTT. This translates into CASSSSQGDTEAFF.

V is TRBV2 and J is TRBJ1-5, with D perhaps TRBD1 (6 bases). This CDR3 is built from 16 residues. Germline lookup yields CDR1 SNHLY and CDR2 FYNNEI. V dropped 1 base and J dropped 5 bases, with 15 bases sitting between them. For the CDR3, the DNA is TGTGCCAGCAGTGAAGTTAACGACGCAGGGGATCAGCCCCAGCATTTT. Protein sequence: CASSEVNDAGDQPQHF.

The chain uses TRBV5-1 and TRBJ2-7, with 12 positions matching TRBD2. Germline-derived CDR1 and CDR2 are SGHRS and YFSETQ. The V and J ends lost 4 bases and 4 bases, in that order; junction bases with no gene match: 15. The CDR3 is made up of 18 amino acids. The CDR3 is CASSPSLAGGFTPYEQYF. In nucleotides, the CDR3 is TGCGCCAGCAGCCCGTCTCTAGCGGGGGGGTTTACTCCGTACGAGCAGTACTTC.

CDR3 in amino acids: CASSYRVESPLHF. CDR3 in DNA: TGTGCCAGCAGTTACAGGGTAGAGTCTCCCCTCCACTTT. The chain recombines TRBV6-6 with TRBJ1-6; no firm D call. Germline V lookup: CDR1 MNHNY, CDR2 SVGAGI (reference sequence). V lost 2 bases and J lost 13, with 12 bases in between. This CDR3 comprises 13 residues.

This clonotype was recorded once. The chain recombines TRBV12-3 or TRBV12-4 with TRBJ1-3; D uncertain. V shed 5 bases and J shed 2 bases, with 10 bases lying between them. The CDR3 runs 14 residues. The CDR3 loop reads CASSPYRTGNTIYF. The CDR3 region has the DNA TGTGCCAGCAGTCCCTACCGGACTGGAAACACCATATATTTT.

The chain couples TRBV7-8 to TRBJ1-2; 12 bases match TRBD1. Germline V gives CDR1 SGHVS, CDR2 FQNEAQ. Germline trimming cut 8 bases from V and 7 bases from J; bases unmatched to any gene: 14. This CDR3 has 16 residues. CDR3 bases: TGTGCCAGCCTAGACCCGGGACAGGGGGCGCGTGGTGGCTACACCTTC. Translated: CASLDPGQGARGGYTF.

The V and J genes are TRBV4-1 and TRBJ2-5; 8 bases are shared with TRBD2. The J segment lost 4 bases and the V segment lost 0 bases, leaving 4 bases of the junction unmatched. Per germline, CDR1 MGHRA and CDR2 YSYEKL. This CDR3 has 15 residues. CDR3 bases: TGCGCCAGCAGCCAAGACGGGGGGGGTCGAGAGACCCAGTACTTC. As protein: CASSQDGGGRETQYF.

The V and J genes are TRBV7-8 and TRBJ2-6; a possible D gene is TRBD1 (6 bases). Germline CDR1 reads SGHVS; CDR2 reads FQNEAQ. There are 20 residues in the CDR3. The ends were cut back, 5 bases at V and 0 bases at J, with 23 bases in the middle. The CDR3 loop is CASSAPRSGHHPSGANVLTF. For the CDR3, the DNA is TGTGCCAGCAGCGCCCCCCGCTCGGGACACCACCCCTCTGGGGCCAACGTCCTGACTTTC.

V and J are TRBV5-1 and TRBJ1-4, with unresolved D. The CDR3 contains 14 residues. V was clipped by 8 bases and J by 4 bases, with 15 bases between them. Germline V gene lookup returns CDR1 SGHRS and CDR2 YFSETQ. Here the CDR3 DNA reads TGCGCCAGTCACCCAGGTGGACTTAATGAAAAACTGTTTTTT. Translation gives CASHPGGLNEKLFF.

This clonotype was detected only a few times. CDR3 sequence: CASSLARGVEAFF. CDR3 DNA: TGCGCCAGCAGCTTGGCCCGTGGGGTTGAAGCTTTCTTT. The chain uses TRBV5-1 and TRBJ1-1; D gene ambiguous. CDR3 length equals 13 residues. Deletions cut 0 bases from V and 7 bases from J, with 10 bases between. Germline-derived CDR1 and CDR2 are SGHRS and YFSETQ.

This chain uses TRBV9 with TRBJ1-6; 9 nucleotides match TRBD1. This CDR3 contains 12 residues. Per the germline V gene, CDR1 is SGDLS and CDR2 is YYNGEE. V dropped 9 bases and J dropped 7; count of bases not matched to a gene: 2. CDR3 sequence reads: CATGTGNSPLHF. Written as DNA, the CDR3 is TGTGCCACCGGGACAGGGAATTCACCCCTCCACTTT.

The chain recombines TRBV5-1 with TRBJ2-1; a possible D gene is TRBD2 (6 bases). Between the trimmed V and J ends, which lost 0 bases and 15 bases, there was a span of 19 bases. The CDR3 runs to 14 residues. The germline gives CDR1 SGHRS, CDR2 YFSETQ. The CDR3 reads CASSLGGERLVPFF. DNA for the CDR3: TGCGCCAGCAGCTTGGGGGGGGAGAGGTTGGTCCCGTTCTTC.

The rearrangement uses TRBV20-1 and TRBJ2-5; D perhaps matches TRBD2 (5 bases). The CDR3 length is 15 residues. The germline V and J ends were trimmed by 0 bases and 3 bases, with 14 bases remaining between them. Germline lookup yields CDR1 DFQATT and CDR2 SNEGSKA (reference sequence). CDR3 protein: CSARDRGLGKETQYF. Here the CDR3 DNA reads TGCAGTGCTAGAGATCGCGGGCTAGGGAAAGAGACCCAGTACTTC.

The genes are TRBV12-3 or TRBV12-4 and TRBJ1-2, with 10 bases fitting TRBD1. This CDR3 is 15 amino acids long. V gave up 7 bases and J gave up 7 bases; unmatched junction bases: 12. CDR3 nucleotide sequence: TGTGCCAGCACCGCAGGGACAGGGGATTATACTGGCTACACCTTC. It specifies CASTAGTGDYTGYTF.

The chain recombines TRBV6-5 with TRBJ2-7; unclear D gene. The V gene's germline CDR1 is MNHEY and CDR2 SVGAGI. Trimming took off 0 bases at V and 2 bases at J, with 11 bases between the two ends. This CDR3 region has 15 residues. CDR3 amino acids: CASSYSFGQTYEQYF. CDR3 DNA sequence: TGTGCCAGCAGTTACTCGTTTGGGCAGACCTACGAGCAGTACTTC.

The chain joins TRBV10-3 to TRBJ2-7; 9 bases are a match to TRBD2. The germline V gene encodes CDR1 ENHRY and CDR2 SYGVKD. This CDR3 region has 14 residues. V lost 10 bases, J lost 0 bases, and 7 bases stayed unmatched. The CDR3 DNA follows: TGTGCCACTCTAGCGGGGCTTAGCTCCTACGAGCAGTACTTC. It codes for CATLAGLSSYEQYF.

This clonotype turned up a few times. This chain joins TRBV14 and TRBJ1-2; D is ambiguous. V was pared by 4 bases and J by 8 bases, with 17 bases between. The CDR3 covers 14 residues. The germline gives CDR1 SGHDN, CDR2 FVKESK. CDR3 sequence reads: CASSPLGARVGYTF. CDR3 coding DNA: TGTGCCAGCAGCCCCTTGGGCGCCCGCGTGGGCTACACCTTC.

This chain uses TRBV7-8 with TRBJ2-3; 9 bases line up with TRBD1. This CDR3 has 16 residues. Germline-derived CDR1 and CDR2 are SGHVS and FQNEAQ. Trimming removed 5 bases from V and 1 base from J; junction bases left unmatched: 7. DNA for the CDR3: TGTGCCAGCAGCCCGAACAGGGGGCGCGGCACAGATACGCAGTATTTT. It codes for CASSPNRGRGTDTQYF.

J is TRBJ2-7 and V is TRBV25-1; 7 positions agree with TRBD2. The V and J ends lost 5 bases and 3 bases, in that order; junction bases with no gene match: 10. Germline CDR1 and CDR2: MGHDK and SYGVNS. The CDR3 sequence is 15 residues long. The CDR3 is CASSFVQRGHYEQYF. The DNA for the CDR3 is TGTGCCAGCAGTTTCGTCCAGCGGGGCCACTACGAGCAGTACTTC.

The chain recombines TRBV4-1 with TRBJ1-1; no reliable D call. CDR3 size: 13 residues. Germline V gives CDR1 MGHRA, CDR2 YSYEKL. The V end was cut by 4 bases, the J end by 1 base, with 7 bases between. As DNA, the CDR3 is TGCGCCAGCAGCCCGGACGAGAACACTGAAGCTTTCTTT. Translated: CASSPDENTEAFF.

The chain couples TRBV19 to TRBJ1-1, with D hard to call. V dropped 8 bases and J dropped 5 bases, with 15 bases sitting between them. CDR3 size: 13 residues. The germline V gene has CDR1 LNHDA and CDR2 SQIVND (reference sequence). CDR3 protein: CASAPAGRTEAFF. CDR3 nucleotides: TGTGCCAGTGCCCCGGCTGGGCGGACTGAAGCTTTCTTT.

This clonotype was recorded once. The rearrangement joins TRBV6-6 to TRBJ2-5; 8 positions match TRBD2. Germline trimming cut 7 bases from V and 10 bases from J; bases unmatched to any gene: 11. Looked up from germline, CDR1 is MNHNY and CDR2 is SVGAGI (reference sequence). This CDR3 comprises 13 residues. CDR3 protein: CASIYSAGGVQYF. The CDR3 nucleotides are TGTGCCAGCATATATTCTGCCGGGGGGGTCCAGTACTTC.

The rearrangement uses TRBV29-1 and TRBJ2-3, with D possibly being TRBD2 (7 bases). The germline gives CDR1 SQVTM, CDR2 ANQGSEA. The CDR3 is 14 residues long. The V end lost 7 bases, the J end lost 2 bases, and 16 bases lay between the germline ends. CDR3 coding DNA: TGCAGCGCGTCTGGGGGGGACATCACAGATACGCAGTATTTT. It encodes CSASGGDITDTQYF.

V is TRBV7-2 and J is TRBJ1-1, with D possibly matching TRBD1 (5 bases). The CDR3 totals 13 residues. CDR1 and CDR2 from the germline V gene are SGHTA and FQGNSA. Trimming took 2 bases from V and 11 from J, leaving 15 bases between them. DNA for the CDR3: TGTGCCAGCAGCTTAAATTTGCAGGGTTCTGCTTTCTTT. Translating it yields CASSLNLQGSAFF.